These T cell receptor beta chains were read from a single sample in a study of CD8 T cells in ankylosing spondylitis. TCRdb analysed the 5' RACE reads with MiXCR anew, one entry per CDR3 protein. The repertoire has approximately 400,000 distinct CDR3 sequences, more than 15% of them found once; the top ten carry 1%. The sequenced material came from blood, either unsorted or a sorted T cell fraction (not recorded which). All receptors derive from a male donor with ankylosing spondylitis. Each CDR3 is given with its conserved first and last residue. Each record gives: V gene, J gene, clone size, D gene, CDR3 protein, CDR3 DNA. The D gene is left open where the match is weak. A clone size is listed for some rows: how often the clone was seen (once, few, many), or a class if it is expanded.

TRBV11-1	TRBJ2-3	-	-	CASSSWGKDTQYF	TGTGCCAGCAGCTCCTGGGGGAAAGATACGCAGTATTTT
TRBV5-1	TRBJ2-2	-	TRBD1	CASSAGQANTGELFF	TGCGCCAGCAGCGCGGGACAGGCAAACACCGGGGAGCTGTTTTTT
TRBV7-2	TRBJ2-7	-	-	CACQRGPGEYEQYF	TGTGCCTGTCAACGGGGTCCCGGGGAGTACGAGCAGTACTTC
TRBV20-1	TRBJ2-1	few	-	CSAMDHSDEQFF	TGCAGTGCTATGGACCATAGTGATGAGCAGTTCTTC
TRBV5-1	TRBJ1-1	-	-	CASSLLTGINTEAFF	TGCGCCAGCAGCCTTCTTACAGGGATAAACACTGAAGCTTTCTTT
TRBV12-3/TRBV12-4	TRBJ2-3	many	TRBD1	CASIAGQGTDTQYF	TGTGCCAGCATTGCGGGACAGGGGACAGATACGCAGTATTTT
TRBV29-1	TRBJ2-5	few	-	CSVEEAQPQETQYF	TGCAGCGTTGAAGAAGCACAACCCCAAGAGACCCAGTACTTC
TRBV27	TRBJ1-3	-	-	CASSLNGGSGNTIYF	TGTGCCAGCAGTTTGAACGGAGGCTCTGGAAACACCATATATTTT
TRBV15	TRBJ2-7	-	TRBD2	CATSRVAGVGEQYF	TGTGCCACCAGCAGAGTAGCGGGAGTAGGCGAGCAGTACTTC
TRBV27	TRBJ2-4	once	-	CASSLTGRDIQYF	TGTGCCAGCAGTTTGACAGGGAGGGACATTCAGTACTTC
TRBV15	TRBJ2-5	many	-	CATSSGKTGGRETQYF	TGTGCCACCAGCAGCGGGAAGACAGGCGGGCGAGAGACCCAGTACTTC
TRBV12-3/TRBV12-4	TRBJ2-3	-	TRBD1	CASSLQGALGTDTQYF	TGTGCCAGCAGTTTACAGGGGGCGCTTGGCACAGATACGCAGTATTTT
TRBV7-2	TRBJ2-5	-	TRBD2	CASSLSVWRLAGVSETQYF	TGTGCCAGCAGCTTATCGGTGTGGAGGCTAGCGGGAGTTTCGGAGACCCAGTACTTC
TRBV18	TRBJ2-7	-	TRBD2	CASSLRGDYEQYF	TGTGCCAGCTCACTTCGGGGGGACTACGAGCAGTACTTC
TRBV7-2	TRBJ2-3	few	TRBD2	CASSLNRAGGSDTQYF	TGTGCCAGCAGCTTAAACAGAGCGGGAGGGTCAGATACGCAGTATTTT
TRBV29-1	TRBJ1-2	-	-	CSVERAGNGYTF	TGCAGCGTTGAAAGGGCAGGGAATGGCTACACCTTC
TRBV14	TRBJ2-7	-	-	CASSQTTYEQYF	TGTGCCAGCAGCCAAACCACCTACGAGCAGTACTTC
TRBV4-1	TRBJ2-3	-	-	CASSTFVGAQTDTQYF	TGCGCCAGCAGCACTTTCGTGGGGGCGCAGACAGATACGCAGTATTTT
TRBV12-3/TRBV12-4	TRBJ2-5	-	-	CASSLPGAVTQYF	TGTGCCAGCAGTTTACCTGGAGCAGTGACCCAGTACTTC
TRBV6-5	TRBJ1-5	-	-	CASSYSKATGNQPQHF	TGTGCCAGCAGTTACTCGAAAGCTACGGGAAATCAGCCCCAGCATTTT
TRBV3-1	TRBJ2-6	many	TRBD1	CASSLVTGGKGSGANVLTF	TGTGCCAGCAGCCTAGTGACAGGGGGCAAAGGATCTGGGGCCAACGTCCTGACTTTC
TRBV20-1	TRBJ2-7	many	-	CSAREGTRGEQYF	TGCAGTGCTAGAGAGGGAACTAGAGGCGAGCAGTACTTC